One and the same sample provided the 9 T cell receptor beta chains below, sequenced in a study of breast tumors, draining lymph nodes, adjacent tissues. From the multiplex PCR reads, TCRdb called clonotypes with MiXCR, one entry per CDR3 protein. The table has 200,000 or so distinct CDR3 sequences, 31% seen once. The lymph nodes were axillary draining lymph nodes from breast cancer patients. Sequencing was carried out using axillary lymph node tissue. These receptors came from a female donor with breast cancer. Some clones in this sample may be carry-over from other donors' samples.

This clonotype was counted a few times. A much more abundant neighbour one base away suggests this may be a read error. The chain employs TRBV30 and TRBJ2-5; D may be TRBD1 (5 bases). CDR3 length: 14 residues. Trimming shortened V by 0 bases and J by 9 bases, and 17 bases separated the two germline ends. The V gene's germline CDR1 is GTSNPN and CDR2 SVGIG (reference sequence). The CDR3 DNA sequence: TGTGCCTGGAGTGTAGGGGCCTTTCAAGAAGCCCAGTACTTC. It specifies CAWSVGAFQEAQYF.

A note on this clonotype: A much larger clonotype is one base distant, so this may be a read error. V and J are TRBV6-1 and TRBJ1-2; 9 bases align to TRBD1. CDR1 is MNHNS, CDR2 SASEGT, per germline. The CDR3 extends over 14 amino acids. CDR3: CASRRDREDYGHTF. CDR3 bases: TGTGCCAGCAGGCGGGACAGGGAGGACTATGGCCACACCTTC.

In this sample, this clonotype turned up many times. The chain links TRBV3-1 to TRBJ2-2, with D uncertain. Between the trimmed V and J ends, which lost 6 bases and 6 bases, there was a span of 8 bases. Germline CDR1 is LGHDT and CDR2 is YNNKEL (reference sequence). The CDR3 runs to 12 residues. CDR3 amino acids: CASSRWAGELFF. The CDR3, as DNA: TGTGCCAGCAGTCGATGGGCCGGGGAGCTGTTTTTT.

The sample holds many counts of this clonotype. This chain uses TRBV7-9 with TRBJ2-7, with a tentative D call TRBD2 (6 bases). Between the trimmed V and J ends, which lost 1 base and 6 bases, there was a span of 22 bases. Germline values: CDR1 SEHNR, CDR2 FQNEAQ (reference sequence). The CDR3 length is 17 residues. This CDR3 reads CASSLVFSPGRGGEQYF. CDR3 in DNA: TGTGCCAGCAGCTTAGTCTTCAGTCCGGGTCGGGGAGGCGAGCAGTACTTC. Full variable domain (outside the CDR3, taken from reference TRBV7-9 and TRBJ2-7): DTGVSQNPRHKITKRGQNVTFRCDPISEHNRLYWYRQTLGQGPEFLTYFQNEAQLEKSRLLSDRFSAERPKGSFSTLEIQRTEQGDSAMYLCASSLVFSPGRGGEQYFGPGTRLTVT.

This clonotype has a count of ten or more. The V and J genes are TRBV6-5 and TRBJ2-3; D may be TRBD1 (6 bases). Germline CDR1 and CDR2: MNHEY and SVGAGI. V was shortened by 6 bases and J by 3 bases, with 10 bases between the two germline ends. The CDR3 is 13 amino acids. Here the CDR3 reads CASRPQGTDTQYF. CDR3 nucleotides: TGTGCCAGCAGACCCCAGGGGACAGATACGCAGTATTTT.

The CDR3 loop is CASSKDRGRNEKLFF. The CDR3 coding sequence is TGTGCCAGCAGCAAGGACAGGGGTCGAAATGAAAAACTGTTTTTT. The chain combines TRBV6-4 with TRBJ1-4; TRBD1 matches 9 bases. The CDR3 is made up of 15 amino acids. The germline CDR1 and CDR2 sequences are MRHNA and SNTAGT. V dropped 6 bases and J dropped 5; count of bases not matched to a gene: 7.

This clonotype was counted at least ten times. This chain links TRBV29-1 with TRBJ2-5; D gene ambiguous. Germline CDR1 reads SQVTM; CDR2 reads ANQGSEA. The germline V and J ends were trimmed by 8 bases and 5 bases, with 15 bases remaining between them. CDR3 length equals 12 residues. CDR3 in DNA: TGCAGCATTTCACTAAGTGGGGAGACCCAGTACTTC. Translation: CSISLSGETQYF.

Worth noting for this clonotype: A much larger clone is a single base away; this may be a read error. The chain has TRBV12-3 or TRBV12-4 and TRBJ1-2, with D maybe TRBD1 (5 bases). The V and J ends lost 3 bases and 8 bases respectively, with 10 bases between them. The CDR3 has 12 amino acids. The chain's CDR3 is CASSFERGGYTF. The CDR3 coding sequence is TGTGCCAGCAGTTTCGAAAGGGGCGGCTACACCTTC.

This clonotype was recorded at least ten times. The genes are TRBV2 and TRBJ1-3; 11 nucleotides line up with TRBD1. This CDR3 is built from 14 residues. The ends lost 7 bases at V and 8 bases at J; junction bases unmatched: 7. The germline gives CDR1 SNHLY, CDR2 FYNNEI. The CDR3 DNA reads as TGTGCCAGCACTACGGACAGGGGGCTCGACACCATATATTTT. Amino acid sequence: CASTTDRGLDTIYF.